These 21 T cell receptor beta chains came from one sample sequenced in a study of cytomegalovirus exposure and HLA in healthy donors. Both 60 Vbeta primers and 13 Jbeta primers went into the PCR. Measured with immunoSEQ multiplex PCR; TCRdb has only the in-frame clones, and not every one. The top ten hold roughly 2% of the sample, which has approximately 110,000 clones, approximately 15% seen once. Input material: PBMCs. The receptors come from a woman aged 18 to 35 in good health and CMV-seronegative.

This clone appeared a few times. The chain joins TRBV2 to TRBJ2-1; the match to TRBD2 covers 7 bases. Germline loops: CDR1 SNHLY, CDR2 FYNNEI. The CDR3 is 16 amino acids. The trim removed 8 bases at V and 7 bases at J, leaving 17 bases unmatched. The CDR3 DNA reads TGTGCCAGCTCCCGGGGGGAGACAAATCCCCTAAATGAGCAGTTCTTC. It is translated as CASSRGETNPLNEQFF. The full variable domain, with the rest looked up from reference TRBV2 and TRBJ2-1, is EPEVTQTPSHQVTQMGQEVILRCVPISNHLYFYWYRQILGQKVEFLVSFYNNEISEKSEIFDDQFSVERPDGSNFTLKIRSTKLEDSAMYFCASSRGETNPLNEQFFGPGTRLTVL.

This clone was seen a few times. The chain uses TRBV5-1 and TRBJ1-2; 8 bases map to TRBD1. Per the germline V gene, CDR1 is SGHRS and CDR2 is YFSETQ. Losses at the gene ends were 1 base for V and 6 bases for J; bases not matched to a gene: 8. This CDR3 spans 15 amino acids. DNA for the CDR3: TGCGCCAGCAGCTTGAGCCTCGGACAGGGCGATGGCTACACCTTC. Its translation: CASSLSLGQGDGYTF.

This clone appeared a few times. The chain combines TRBV9 with TRBJ1-1; 8 bases fit TRBD1. CDR1 and CDR2 from the germline V gene are SGDLS and YYNGEE. With 0 bases clipped from V and 7 bases from J, the junction kept 11 bases outside the gene matches. The CDR3 runs 16 residues. Here the CDR3 DNA reads TGTGCCAGCAGCGTAGCCCTAGGACAGGGATCGGATGAAGCTTTCTTT. Protein sequence: CASSVALGQGSDEAFF.

The V call is TRBV5-1, the J call TRBJ2-2; TRBD1 matches 7 bases. Germline V gene lookup returns CDR1 SGHRS and CDR2 YFSETQ. The CDR3 consists of 13 residues. J gave up 6 bases and V 2 bases, and 1 base lay outside the gene matches. The CDR3 DNA reads as TGCGCCAGCAGCTTTACAGGGGCCGGGGAGCTGTTTTTT. This translates into CASSFTGAGELFF.

This clone was observed a handful of times. The gene calls are TRBV6-6 and TRBJ2-1; TRBD1 agrees at 9 bases. In germline, CDR1 is MNHNY, CDR2 SVGAGI (reference sequence). The CDR3 spans 16 residues. J was trimmed by 7 bases and V by 2 bases; bases with no gene match: 9. The CDR3 nucleotides are TGTGCCAGCAGTTACGCTGGCGAGACAGGGGGGAATGAGCAGTTCTTC. It codes for CASSYAGETGGNEQFF.

There are a few counts of this clone. The chain recombines TRBV19 with TRBJ2-2, with 7 bases identical to TRBD1. V lost 6 bases and J lost 7; bases outside the gene matches: 8. The CDR3 consists of 14 residues. CDR1 LNHDA and CDR2 SQIVND come from the germline V gene (reference sequence). The CDR3 loop reads CASRTFRGSGELFF. DNA of the CDR3: TGTGCCAGTAGGACTTTCAGGGGGAGCGGGGAGCTGTTTTTT.

This clone was observed a handful of times. This sequence joins TRBV15 and TRBJ1-4; TRBD1 agrees at 9 bases. J gave up 3 bases and V 0 bases, and 8 bases lay outside the gene matches. CDR3 length equals 18 residues. Germline assignment: CDR1 LNHNV and CDR2 YYDKDF (reference sequence). The CDR3 DNA is TGTGCCACCAGCAGAGACCCGGGACAGGGTTTGGCTAATGAAAAACTGTTTTTT. This sequence encodes CATSRDPGQGLANEKLFF.

This clone was counted only a few times. This chain uses TRBV4-3 with TRBJ1-4; D is unclear. This CDR3 region has 16 residues. V was trimmed by 1 base and J by 2 bases, leaving 11 bases between them. The germline CDR1 and CDR2 sequences are LGHNA and YSLEER. The CDR3 loop reads CASSQGGGQTNEKLFF. CDR3 DNA: TGCGCCAGCAGCCAAGGGGGAGGCCAGACTAATGAAAAACTGTTTTTT.

This clone came up a few times. The J gene is TRBJ2-5, the V gene TRBV25-1, with 7 bases that match TRBD2. The DNA end is a closer match to TRBJ2-7, so the J assignment may be wrong. The CDR3 consists of 14 residues. Germline CDR1 and CDR2: MGHDK and SYGVNS. The CDR3 sequence: CASSVSGTIDEQYF. DNA for the CDR3: TGTGCCAGCAGTGTGTCCGGGACTATAGACGAGCAGTACTTC.

The sample holds a few counts of this clone. This chain connects TRBV28 to TRBJ2-5; 7 nucleotides agree with TRBD1. Germline V lookup: CDR1 MDHEN, CDR2 SYDVKM. J gave up 4 bases and V 7 bases, and 12 bases lay outside the gene matches. The CDR3 has 15 amino acids. This CDR3 reads CASNTLSHRGETQYF. The CDR3, as DNA: TGTGCCAGCAATACTCTATCCCACAGGGGAGAGACCCAGTACTTC.

The chain is built from TRBV30 and TRBJ1-6, with a weak D call TRBD1 (6 bases). The CDR3 has 15 residues. Germline V lookup: CDR1 GTSNPN, CDR2 SVGIG (reference sequence). Trimming removed 1 base at V and 6 bases at J, with 13 bases between. The CDR3 spells CAWSEGGGSNSPLHF. The CDR3 bases are TGTGCCTGGAGTGAAGGCGGGGGCAGTAATTCACCCCTCCACTTT.

V usage is TRBV11-3 and J usage is TRBJ2-1, with TRBD1 identical over 10 bases. V shed 1 base and J 7 bases; nucleotides not matched to a gene: 1. Germline V CDR1 and CDR2: SGHNT, YENEEA. This CDR3 contains 14 residues. CDR3 in DNA: TGTGCCAGCAGCTTAGGGGGACAGGGGAATGAGCAGTTCTTC. Its protein is CASSLGGQGNEQFF.

The chain is built from TRBV6-5 and TRBJ1-3; TRBD1 might be the D (5 bases). The V and J ends lost 0 bases and 13 bases respectively, with 13 bases between them. This CDR3 contains 13 residues. Germline loops: CDR1 MNHEY, CDR2 SVGAGI. For the CDR3, the DNA is TGTGCCAGCAGTTACTCGGGGGGTGGTGGGATATATTTT. This sequence encodes CASSYSGGGGIYF.

This clone turned up a few times. This sequence joins TRBV7-9 and TRBJ1-6; D call uncertain. This CDR3 has 15 residues. CDR1 and CDR2 (germline): SEHNR, FQNEAQ (reference sequence). Trimming pared 5 bases from V and 3 bases from J, leaving 11 bases between. This CDR3 is CASSPGLGYNSPLHF. As DNA, the CDR3 is TGTGCCAGCAGCCCCGGACTAGGCTATAATTCACCCCTCCACTTT.

The chain carries TRBV25-1 and TRBJ2-3, with TRBD2 matching over 16 bases. V trimming: 7 bases; J trimming: 4 bases; junction bases outside the gene matches: 5. CDR1 MGHDK and CDR2 SYGVNS come from the germline V gene. This CDR3 region has 16 residues. Here the CDR3 reads CASTGTSGGAADTQYF. The CDR3 nucleotides are TGTGCCAGCACCGGGACTAGCGGGGGGGCCGCAGATACGCAGTATTTT.

This clone has more than one count but fewer than ten. The J gene is TRBJ1-1, the V gene TRBV27; tentatively, D is TRBD1 (6 bases). CDR1 is MNHEY, CDR2 SMNVEV, per germline (reference sequence). The CDR3 contains 15 residues. The ends were cut back, 5 bases at V and 1 base at J, with 14 bases in the middle. DNA for the CDR3: TGTGCCAGCAGTCCGTTGGACAGACCGAACACTGAAGCTTTCTTT. Residues: CASSPLDRPNTEAFF.

The chain uses TRBV6-5 and TRBJ2-5; the D is unclear. Trimming cost V 7 bases and J 4 bases, with 13 bases left between them. The germline gives CDR1 MNHEY, CDR2 SVGAGI. The CDR3 totals 13 residues. The CDR3 region is CASTLVGGETQYF. CDR3 sequence (DNA): TGTGCCAGCACCCTAGTCGGCGGAGAGACCCAGTACTTC.

CDR3 region: CASLYSGANVLTF. CDR3 nucleotides: TGTGCCAGCCTGTATTCTGGGGCCAACGTCCTGACTTTC. The genes are TRBV27 and TRBJ2-6; D not certain. This CDR3 has 13 amino acids. Trimming pared 8 bases from V and 1 base from J, leaving 6 bases between. Germline V lookup: CDR1 MNHEY, CDR2 SMNVEV (reference sequence).

The chain recombines TRBV10-1 with TRBJ2-1; TRBD2 agrees at 9 bases. Germline V lookup: CDR1 WNHNN, CDR2 SYGVQD (reference sequence). This CDR3 spans 15 amino acids. With V trimmed by 3 bases and J by 5 bases, 5 bases remained unmatched. CDR3 protein: CASSDYLAGNNEQFF. The CDR3 nucleotides read TGCGCCAGCAGTGATTATCTAGCGGGGAACAATGAGCAGTTCTTC.

This clone was picked up a small number of times. The chain uses TRBV5-1 and TRBJ2-5; TRBD1 matches 10 bases. CDR1 is SGHRS and CDR2 is YFSETQ in the germline V gene. V shed 4 bases and J 2 bases; nucleotides not matched to a gene: 11. The length of the CDR3 is 17 residues. Here the CDR3 reads CASSARDRGPIQETQYF. In DNA, the CDR3 is TGCGCCAGCAGCGCACGGGACAGGGGTCCGATACAAGAGACCCAGTACTTC. The complete variable domain, with remaining parts taken from reference TRBV5-1 and TRBJ2-5, reads KAGVTQTPRYLIKTRGQQVTLSCSPISGHRSVSWYQQTPGQGLQFLFEYFSETQRNKGNFPGRFSGRQFSNSRSEMNVSTLELGDSALYLCASSARDRGPIQETQYFGPGTRLLVL.

In DNA, the CDR3 is TGCGCCAGCAGCTCCTTCCGGGACAGAGGAACCTACGAGCAGTACTTC. Its protein product is CASSSFRDRGTYEQYF. The rearrangement uses TRBV5-1 and TRBJ2-7, with 7 bases that match TRBD1. This CDR3 is 16 amino acids long. Per the germline V gene, CDR1 is SGHRS and CDR2 is YFSETQ. After removal of 3 bases from V and 2 bases from J, the junction contained 11 bases not matched to a gene.